The present entry profiles one T cell receptor beta chain with its context. Its antigen is currently unknown. Method: immunoSEQ multiplex PCR; TCRdb's copy keeps in-frame clones and lacks some. The data contain about 150,000 clones, about 93% of them singletons. This specimen comes from a study of T cell responses to AZD1222 COVID-19 vaccine. Overall study results and limits: The reported proportion of spike-specific TCRs targeting unmutated variant regions was nearly half.

The germline V gene encodes CDR1 SEHNR and CDR2 FQNEAQ (reference sequence). Trimming cost V 3 bases and J 6 bases; bases outside gene matches: 3. This CDR3 has 13 residues. This clonotype was sampled from an adult who received the AZD1222 COVID-19 vaccine. The chain recombines TRBV7-9 with TRBJ1-2, with 8 bases identical to TRBD1. Sequencing used peripheral blood, obtained 28 days after the second AZD1222 dose. The CDR3 loop is CASSLARGHGYTF. CDR3 in DNA: TGTGCCAGCAGCTTGGCCAGGGGGCATGGCTACACCTTC.